The 13 T cell receptor beta chains below were found in one sample sequenced in a study of CD8 T cells in ankylosing spondylitis. TCRdb fed the 5' RACE reads into MiXCR, producing one record per CDR3 protein. This sample has 150,000 to 200,000 distinct CDR3 sequences, with about 9.9% found just once. Sequences were obtained from blood, either unsorted or a sorted T cell fraction (not recorded which). The source is a male donor with ankylosing spondylitis or in good health (not recorded which).

Only a few counts were recorded for this clonotype. The rearrangement uses TRBV6-1 and TRBJ1-2; 10 bases map to TRBD1. The V gene's germline CDR1 is MNHNS and CDR2 SASEGT. The CDR3 runs to 19 residues. Trimming at V came to 6 bases and at J to 2 bases, leaving 18 bases not matched to a gene. As DNA, the CDR3 is TGTGCCAGCAGGTCTGGACTCTCAAGACAGGGGGCGGACAACTATGGCTACACCTTC. This sequence encodes CASRSGLSRQGADNYGYTF.

This clonotype showed up just a few times. The chain has TRBV20-1 and TRBJ2-7; the D gene is possibly TRBD1 (6 bases). Germline lookup yields CDR1 DFQATT and CDR2 SNEGSKA (reference sequence). V shed 4 bases and J shed 0 bases, with 16 bases lying between them. There are 15 residues in the CDR3. The CDR3 DNA sequence: TGCAGTGCTACGTCTTTCAGGGGAAGCTCCTACGAGCAGTACTTC. Translation: CSATSFRGSSYEQYF.

On this clonotype: This may arise from a read error, as a much more abundant clone is one base away. The V call is TRBV20-1, the J call TRBJ2-7; 8 bases map to TRBD2. Looked up from germline, CDR1 is DFQATT and CDR2 is SNEGSKA (reference sequence). This CDR3 contains 14 residues. The CDR3 here is CSTRDFRGRQEQYF. CDR3 coding DNA: TGCAGTACTAGAGATTTCCGCGGGAGGCAAGAGCAGTACTTC.

This clonotype was detected ten times or more. The CDR3 nucleotides read TGTGCCAGCAGTGAAATAGGGGGCGGGGGAGAGACCCAGTACTTC. The encoded protein is CASSEIGGGGETQYF. V usage is TRBV25-1 and J usage is TRBJ2-5; D might be TRBD1 or TRBD2, each matching 7 bases. CDR1 and CDR2 (germline): MGHDK, SYGVNS. CDR3 length: 15 residues. Trimming stripped 2 bases from V and 4 bases from J, with 14 bases between.

This clonotype has only a few counts. The V call is TRBV7-8, the J call TRBJ1-6, with a tentative D call TRBD1 (6 bases). Per germline, CDR1 SGHVS and CDR2 FQNEAQ. The CDR3 runs to 16 residues. Trimming left V 4 bases short and J 7 bases short, with 17 bases between. CDR3 region: CASSWGGGLGNSPLHF. For the CDR3, the DNA is TGTGCCAGCAGCTGGGGTGGGGGGCTTGGGAATTCACCCCTCCACTTT.

This clonotype was observed at least ten times. The V gene is TRBV12-3 or TRBV12-4, the J gene TRBJ1-2; D possibly corresponds to TRBD1 (5 bases). V lost 7 bases and J lost 7, with 16 bases in between. The CDR3 has 13 residues. The CDR3 DNA reads TGTGCCAGCATCCCGGCCGCGGGGGGTGGCTACACCTTC. Translation gives CASIPAAGGGYTF.

In this sample, this clonotype turned up a few times. CDR3 sequence reads: CASSPNGDLNTEAFF. The CDR3 nucleotides read TGTGCCAGCAGCCCGAATGGCGACCTGAACACTGAAGCTTTCTTT. This chain links TRBV6-1 with TRBJ1-1, with unresolved D. Germline V lookup: CDR1 MNHNS, CDR2 SASEGT. The CDR3 runs 15 residues. The V end was cut by 6 bases, the J end by 0 bases, with 14 bases between.

This clonotype was seen ten or more times. V and J are TRBV11-2 and TRBJ2-2, with 15 bases lining up with TRBD2. The V gene's germline CDR1 is SGHAT and CDR2 FQNNGV. The CDR3 has 16 amino acids. Trimming cost V 3 bases and J 6 bases; bases outside gene matches: 2. DNA of the CDR3: TGTGCCAGCAGCTTGGGACTAGCGGGAGGTGCCGGGGAGCTGTTTTTT. Translating it yields CASSLGLAGGAGELFF. The full variable domain, completed using reference TRBV11-2 and TRBJ2-2, is EAGVAQSPRYKIIEKRQSVAFWCNPISGHATLYWYQQILGQGPKLLIQFQNNGVVDDSQLPKDRFSAERLKGVDSTLKIQPAKLEDSAVYLCASSLGLAGGAGELFFGEGSRLTVL.

This clonotype showed up just a few times. The CDR3: CASWGPGGPNEQFF. The CDR3 nucleotides read TGTGCCAGTTGGGGCCCGGGGGGGCCTAATGAGCAGTTCTTC. The rearrangement uses TRBV19 and TRBJ2-1, with 8 bases aligning to TRBD2. In germline, CDR1 is LNHDA, CDR2 SQIVND (reference sequence). This CDR3 is 14 amino acids long. Trimming cost V 8 bases and J 7 bases; bases outside gene matches: 10.

V gene TRBV11-1 combines with J gene TRBJ2-2, with 10 bases aligning to TRBD1. The J segment lost 4 bases and the V segment lost 7 bases, leaving 6 bases of the junction unmatched. Germline CDR1 and CDR2: SGHAT and FQDESV (reference sequence). This CDR3 comprises 15 residues. CDR3 nucleotides: TGTGCCAGCACCGGGACAGGGGATACCACCGGGGAGCTGTTTTTT. Its translation: CASTGTGDTTGELFF.

Regarding this clonotype: This may be a read error: a much more frequent sequence differs by one nucleotide. The rearrangement uses TRBV20-1 and TRBJ2-3; D is perhaps TRBD1 or TRBD2 (6 bases each). CDR3 length equals 13 residues. V lost 7 bases and J lost 2, with 13 bases in between. The germline CDR1 and CDR2 sequences are DFQATT and SNEGSKA (reference sequence). This chain's CDR3 is CSGWGADTDTQYF. The CDR3, as DNA: TGCAGTGGATGGGGGGCAGACACAGATACGCAGTATTTT.

At least ten counts were recorded for this clonotype. V and J are TRBV5-1 and TRBJ1-2; TRBD1 might be the D (5 bases). V lost 4 bases to trimming and J lost 2 bases, with 18 bases between them. Germline CDR1 SGHRS, CDR2 YFSETQ. The CDR3 covers 16 residues. The CDR3 DNA follows: TGCGCCAGCAGCCGGAGCGATGCAGGGACGAACTATGGCTACACCTTC. It translates to CASSRSDAGTNYGYTF.

This clonotype was detected ten times or more. The chain couples TRBV11-2 to TRBJ1-3; no clear D gene. Germline V gene sequence: CDR1 SGHAT, CDR2 FQNNGV. V lost 5 bases and J 0 bases, leaving 14 bases between the germline ends. This CDR3 comprises 16 residues. This chain's CDR3 is CASSTWAAFSGNTIYF. The CDR3 DNA reads TGTGCCAGCAGCACATGGGCAGCCTTCTCTGGAAACACCATATATTTT.